Listed below are T cell receptor beta chains from one sample, sequenced in a study of blood T cells in healthy people across ages. A single record per CDR3 protein comes from TCRdb applying MiXCR to the 5' RACE reads. The sample comprises approximately 780,000 distinct CDR3 sequences, around 25% of which are singletons, and under 3% rests with the top ten. This sample also appeared in a second study, on T cells of mothers and their children.

The material sequenced was blood. The receptors stem from a boy aged 5-17 years in good health. Each CDR3 is given with its conserved first and last residue. D genes are given only for firm matches. The listing skips clone size in some rows; elsewhere it reads once, few, many or a size class.

size,V,D,J,CDR3,DNA
NA,TRBV24-1,NA,TRBJ1-2,CATSGGSCGYTF,TGTGCCACCAGTGGGGGGTCCTGTGGCTACACCTTC
few,TRBV5-1,TRBD1,TRBJ1-2,CASSFTGGGYGYTF,TGCGCCAGCAGCTTTACAGGGGGTGGCTATGGCTACACCTTC
NA,TRBV24-1,NA,TRBJ2-1,CATSDPARHEQFF,TGTGCCACCAGTGACCCGGCCAGGCATGAGCAGTTCTTC
few,TRBV7-3,TRBD1,TRBJ2-2,CASSSQGVANTGELFF,TGTGCCAGCAGCTCACAGGGGGTTGCGAACACCGGGGAGCTGTTTTTT
NA,TRBV15,NA,TRBJ2-5,CATSRDSGTQQETQYF,TGTGCCACCAGCAGAGATTCCGGGACTCAACAAGAGACCCAGTACTTC
NA,TRBV28,NA,TRBJ2-1,CASSFSSDRSYNEQFF,TGTGCCAGCAGTTTTTCCAGCGACCGCTCCTACAATGAGCAGTTCTTC
NA,TRBV15,NA,TRBJ2-3,CATSRDPSDWTDTQYF,TGTGCCACCAGCAGAGACCCCTCCGACTGGACAGATACGCAGTATTTT
NA,TRBV30,NA,TRBJ2-5,CAWSGGETQYF,TGTGCCTGGAGCGGCGGGGAGACCCAGTACTTC
few,TRBV4-2,NA,TRBJ1-2,CASSQERVRRAFYGYTF,TGTGCCAGCAGCCAAGAACGAGTCCGCCGGGCCTTCTATGGCTACACCTTC
few,TRBV5-1,NA,TRBJ2-7,CASSLGPNSYEQYF,TGCGCCAGCAGTTTAGGACCGAACTCCTACGAGCAGTACTTC
few,TRBV20-1,NA,TRBJ1-4,CSADGNGDEKLFF,TGCAGTGCGGATGGGAATGGGGATGAAAAACTGTTTTTT
few,TRBV12-3/TRBV12-4,TRBD1,TRBJ2-1,CASLPTGGVTNEQFF,TGTGCCAGCCTCCCAACAGGGGGCGTCACCAATGAGCAGTTCTTC
few,TRBV7-9,TRBD1,TRBJ2-3,CASSLPLTGGTDTQYF,TGTGCCAGCAGCTTACCCTTGACAGGGGGTACAGATACGCAGTATTTT
few,TRBV5-1,NA,TRBJ2-5,CASSLALPGQETQYF,TGCGCCAGCAGCTTGGCTCTCCCGGGGCAAGAGACCCAGTACTTC
few,TRBV6-1,TRBD2,TRBJ2-7,CASSDFIAGGYEQYF,TGTGCCAGCAGTGATTTTATAGCGGGGGGCTACGAGCAGTACTTC